A selection of T cell receptor beta chains follows, all from one sample in a study of identifying expanded T cells in peripheral blood. Only in-frame clones appear in the TCRdb table, and some are missing; sequencing was by immunoSEQ multiplex PCR. The repertoire holds about 94,000 clones, with nearly 90% as singletons. The source material was blood. These receptors originate from a person aged 18-70 years in good health. The CDR3 runs from the conserved cysteine through the conserved F or W. Each record gives: D gene, V gene, J gene, clone size, CDR3 DNA, CDR3 protein. D genes are given only for firm matches. Some rows mark clone size as missing; the rest say once, few, many or name a class of expanded clone.

D gene: .; V gene: TRBV5-4; J gene: TRBJ2-7; clone size: .; CDR3 DNA: TGTGCCAGCAGCTTGGGGCCCGCCAGCTACGAGCAGTACTTC; CDR3 protein: CASSLGPASYEQYF
D gene: .; V gene: TRBV6-1; J gene: TRBJ2-7; clone size: .; CDR3 DNA: TGTGCCAGCAGTTATTACAGCTCCTCCTACGAGCAGTACTTC; CDR3 protein: CASSYYSSSYEQYF
D gene: TRBD2; V gene: TRBV5-6; J gene: TRBJ2-1; clone size: .; CDR3 DNA: TGTGCCAGCAGCTTGTTTAGCGGGAGGGGTAGTGAGCAGTTCTTC; CDR3 protein: CASSLFSGRGSEQFF
D gene: .; V gene: TRBV19; J gene: TRBJ1-6; clone size: .; CDR3 DNA: TGTGCCAGCCCCGGATTTCTGGGGGCGAAGGATTCACCCCTCCACTTT; CDR3 protein: CASPGFLGAKDSPLHF
D gene: .; V gene: TRBV18; J gene: TRBJ2-5; clone size: .; CDR3 DNA: TGTGCCAGCTCACCACCCCCCGGAGGAGAGACCCAGTACTTC; CDR3 protein: CASSPPPGGETQYF
D gene: TRBD2; V gene: TRBV7-3; J gene: TRBJ2-7; clone size: .; CDR3 DNA: TGTGCCAGCAGCTCCTTGGCGGGGGGCTCCTACGAGCAGTACTTC; CDR3 protein: CASSSLAGGSYEQYF
D gene: .; V gene: TRBV21-1; J gene: TRBJ1-5; clone size: .; CDR3 DNA: TGTGCCAGCAGCAAAGACCCCCAGGAGCTAGTCGAGCCCCAGCATTTT; CDR3 protein: CASSKDPQELVEPQHF
D gene: TRBD1; V gene: TRBV28; J gene: TRBJ1-3; clone size: .; CDR3 DNA: TGTGCCAGCAGAGCGGACAGGGACGCAGGAAACACCATATATTTT; CDR3 protein: CASRADRDAGNTIYF
D gene: .; V gene: TRBV15; J gene: TRBJ1-1; clone size: .; CDR3 DNA: TGTGCCACCGGGGAGAAGGGTTCCCCTGAAGCTTTCTTT; CDR3 protein: CATGEKGSPEAFF
D gene: TRBD1; V gene: TRBV7-2; J gene: TRBJ2-3; clone size: .; CDR3 DNA: TGTGCCAGCAGCTCCCCGGGACAGACCACAGATACGCAGTATTTT; CDR3 protein: CASSSPGQTTDTQYF
D gene: .; V gene: TRBV7-6; J gene: TRBJ2-7; clone size: .; CDR3 DNA: TGTGCCAGCAGCTTAGATAGGCACGAGCAGTACTTC; CDR3 protein: CASSLDRHEQYF
D gene: .; V gene: TRBV11-2; J gene: TRBJ1-2; clone size: many; CDR3 DNA: TGTGCCAGCAGCCCCACTTCCTCATCCTATGGCTACACCTTC; CDR3 protein: CASSPTSSSYGYTF
D gene: .; V gene: TRBV4-1; J gene: TRBJ2-3; clone size: once; CDR3 DNA: TGCGCCAGCAGCCAAGATGGGATTAGCACAGATACGCAGTATTTT; CDR3 protein: CASSQDGISTDTQYF
D gene: .; V gene: TRBV2; J gene: TRBJ1-2; clone size: .; CDR3 DNA: TGTGCCAGCAGTGAGAATGCGGGGGGCGCCCGGGGCTACACCTTC; CDR3 protein: CASSENAGGARGYTF
D gene: TRBD1; V gene: TRBV6-5; J gene: TRBJ2-1; clone size: .; CDR3 DNA: TGTGCCAGCATTGAGACAGGGGGCAATGAGCAGTTCTTC; CDR3 protein: CASIETGGNEQFF
D gene: .; V gene: TRBV7-9; J gene: TRBJ1-1; clone size: .; CDR3 DNA: TGTGCCAGCAGCATCGGAGCTCCGGACACTGAAGCTTTCTTT; CDR3 protein: CASSIGAPDTEAFF